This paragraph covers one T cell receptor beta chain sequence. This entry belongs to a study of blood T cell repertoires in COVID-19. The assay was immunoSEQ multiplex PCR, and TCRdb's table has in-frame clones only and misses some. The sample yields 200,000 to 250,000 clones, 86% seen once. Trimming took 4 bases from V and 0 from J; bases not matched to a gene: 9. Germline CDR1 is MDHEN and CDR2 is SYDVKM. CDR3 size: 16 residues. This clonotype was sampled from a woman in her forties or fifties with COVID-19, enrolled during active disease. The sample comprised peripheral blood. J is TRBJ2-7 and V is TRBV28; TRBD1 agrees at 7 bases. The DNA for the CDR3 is TGTGCCAGCAGTTCCCCATGGGACAGTGCCTCCTACGAGCAGTACTTC. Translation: CASSSPWDSASYEQYF.